This entry lists 9 T cell receptor beta chains sequenced from one sample in a study of blood T cell repertoires in COVID-19. Using immunoSEQ multiplex PCR, the repertoire was profiled, and TCRdb retains in-frame clones only, with some absent. The sample records 300,000 to 350,000 clones, 90% being singletons. The sample comprised PBMCs or T cells enriched from blood (not recorded which). The receptors were gathered from a woman aged 18-29 years with acute COVID-19.

This clone was seen only a few times. This chain links TRBV14 with TRBJ2-1; 12 bases align to TRBD2. The CDR3 consists of 15 residues. The germline V gene has CDR1 SGHDN and CDR2 FVKESK. With V trimmed by 4 bases and J by 16 bases, 14 bases remained unmatched. The CDR3 region is CASSPRTSGKDGRFF. The CDR3 nucleotides are TGTGCCAGCAGCCCCCGGACTAGCGGGAAGGACGGTCGATTCTTC.

The chain couples TRBV5-4 to TRBJ2-7, with TRBD2 as a possible D gene (6 bases). The CDR3 is 13 amino acids. Germline CDR1 is SGHNT and CDR2 is YYREEE (reference sequence). The V gene lost 2 bases and the J gene lost 4 bases, with 10 bases spanning the gap. The DNA for the CDR3 is TGTGCCAGCAGCTTTTCCGGGACTTACGAGCAGTACTTC. Its protein product is CASSFSGTYEQYF.

The CDR3 DNA follows: TGTGCCAGCAGTCTACGACTAGCGGGAAGCACAGATACGCAGTATTTT. It specifies CASSLRLAGSTDTQYF. The chain recombines TRBV28 with TRBJ2-3; TRBD2 agrees at 11 bases. The junction had 4 bases not matched to a gene; V was cut back by 5 bases and J by 0 bases. CDR3 length: 16 amino acids. CDR1 is MDHEN, CDR2 SYDVKM, per germline.

The chain recombines TRBV5-1 with TRBJ1-2; 7 bases line up with TRBD1. The CDR3 totals 17 residues. The J segment lost 4 bases and the V segment lost 0 bases, leaving 12 bases of the junction unmatched. Germline CDR1 reads SGHRS; CDR2 reads YFSETQ. CDR3 coding DNA: TGCGCCAGCAGCTTGGGTTTTATAGGACAGGCGGGCTATGGCTACACCTTC. This sequence encodes CASSLGFIGQAGYGYTF.

The V call is TRBV19, the J call TRBJ1-1, with unresolved D. Germline loops: CDR1 LNHDA, CDR2 SQIVND (reference sequence). The V and J ends lost 7 bases and 1 base respectively, with 10 bases between them. The CDR3 has 13 residues. CDR3 loop: CASTPTGNTEAFF. Written as DNA, the CDR3 is TGTGCCAGTACTCCTACGGGGAACACTGAAGCTTTCTTT.

The chain couples TRBV10-2 to TRBJ2-5, with 8 bases that match TRBD2. V shed 6 bases and J 7 bases; nucleotides not matched to a gene: 13. Looked up from germline, CDR1 is WSHSY and CDR2 is SAAADI. CDR3 length equals 15 residues. In DNA, the CDR3 is TGCGCCAGCAGCTGGACTAGCCTTCAGAGGGTGACCCAGTACTTC. It specifies CASSWTSLQRVTQYF.

The genes are TRBV19 and TRBJ1-5, with D maybe TRBD1 (5 bases). Germline CDR1 reads LNHDA; CDR2 reads SQIVND (reference sequence). V was shortened by 4 bases and J by 4 bases, with 11 bases between the two germline ends. CDR3 size: 14 residues. Written as DNA, the CDR3 is TGTGCCAGTAGTACCTTACAGGAAAATCAGCCCCAGCATTTT. Translating it yields CASSTLQENQPQHF.

The rearrangement uses TRBV9 and TRBJ2-7; TRBD1 aligns across 9 bases. There are 13 residues in the CDR3. Per germline, CDR1 SGDLS and CDR2 YYNGEE. The V and J ends lost 2 bases and 5 bases, in that order; junction bases with no gene match: 2. The CDR3 reads CASSVDRGHEQYF. CDR3 in DNA: TGTGCCAGCAGCGTGGACAGGGGTCACGAGCAGTACTTC.

The table lists this clone with a few counts. The chain combines TRBV18 with TRBJ1-1; D is uncertain. Germline loops: CDR1 KGHSH, CDR2 LQKENI. The CDR3 is made up of 13 amino acids. V was trimmed by 3 bases and J by 8 bases, leaving 13 bases between them. The CDR3 loop is CASSPPGSEEAFF. As DNA, the CDR3 is TGTGCCAGCTCACCTCCCGGAAGCGAGGAAGCTTTCTTT. Drawing the rest from reference TRBV18 and TRBJ1-1, the complete variable domain is NAGVMQNPRHLVRRRGQEARLRCSPMKGHSHVYWYRQLPEEGLKFMVYLQKENIIDESGMPKERFSAEFPKEGPSILRIQQVVRGDSAAYFCASSPPGSEEAFFGQGTRLTVV.